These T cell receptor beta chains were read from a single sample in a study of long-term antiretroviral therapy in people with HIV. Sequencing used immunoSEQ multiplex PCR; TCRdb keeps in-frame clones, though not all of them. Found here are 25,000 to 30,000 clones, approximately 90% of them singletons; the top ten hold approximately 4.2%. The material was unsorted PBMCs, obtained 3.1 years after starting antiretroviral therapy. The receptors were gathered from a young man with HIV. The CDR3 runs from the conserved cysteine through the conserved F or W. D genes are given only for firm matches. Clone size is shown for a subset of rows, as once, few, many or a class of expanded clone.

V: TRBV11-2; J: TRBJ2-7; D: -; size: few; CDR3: CASSWTYEQYF; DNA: TGTGCCAGCAGCTGGACTTACGAGCAGTACTTC
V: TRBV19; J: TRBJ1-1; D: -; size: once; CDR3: CASSRRGRDTEAFF; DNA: TGTGCCAGTAGTAGAAGGGGAAGGGACACTGAAGCTTTCTTT
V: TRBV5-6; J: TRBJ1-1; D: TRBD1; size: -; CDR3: CASAWDRSNTEAFF; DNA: TGTGCCAGCGCCTGGGACAGATCGAACACTGAAGCTTTCTTT
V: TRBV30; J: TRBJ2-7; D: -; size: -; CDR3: CAWSADWTDYYEQYF; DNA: TGTGCCTGGAGTGCCGATTGGACAGACTACTACGAGCAGTACTTC
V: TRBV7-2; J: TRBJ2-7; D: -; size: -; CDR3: CASSPLRSGEQYF; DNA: TGTGCCAGCAGCCCACTACGGAGCGGCGAGCAGTACTTC
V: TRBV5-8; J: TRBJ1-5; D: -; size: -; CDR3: CASSLVGALDQPQHF; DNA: TGTGCCAGCAGCTTGGTTGGGGCCTTAGATCAGCCCCAGCATTTT
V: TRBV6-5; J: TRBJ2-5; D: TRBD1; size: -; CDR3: CASSIQGDQETQYF; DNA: TGTGCCAGCAGTATTCAGGGGGATCAAGAGACCCAGTACTTC
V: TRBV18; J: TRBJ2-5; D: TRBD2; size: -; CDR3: CASSRDYGETQYF; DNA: TGTGCCAGCTCTCGGGACTACGGAGAGACCCAGTACTTC
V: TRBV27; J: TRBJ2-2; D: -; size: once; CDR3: CASSLWRAGELFF; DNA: TGTGCCAGCAGTTTATGGAGGGCCGGGGAGCTGTTTTTT
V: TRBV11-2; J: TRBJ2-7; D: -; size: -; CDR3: CASSYKTYEQYF; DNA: TGTGCCAGCAGCTATAAGACCTACGAGCAGTACTTC
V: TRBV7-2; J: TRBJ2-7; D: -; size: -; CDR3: CASSFFGRHAEGGSDEQYF; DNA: TGTGCCAGCAGCTTTTTCGGGCGGCATGCCGAAGGGGGGTCAGACGAGCAGTACTTC
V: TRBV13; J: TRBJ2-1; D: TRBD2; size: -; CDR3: CASSQGLAANEQFF; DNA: TGTGCCAGCAGCCAAGGACTAGCGGCCAATGAGCAGTTCTTC
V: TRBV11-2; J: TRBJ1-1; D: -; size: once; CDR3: CASSPGSMNTEAFF; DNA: TGTGCCAGCAGTCCGGGGTCCATGAACACTGAAGCTTTCTTT
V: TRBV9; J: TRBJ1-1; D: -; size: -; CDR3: CASSVGEGNTEAFF; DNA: TGTGCCAGCAGCGTAGGTGAGGGGAACACTGAAGCTTTCTTT
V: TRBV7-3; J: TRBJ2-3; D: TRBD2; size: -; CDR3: CASSSLAGITDTQYF; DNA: TGTGCCAGCAGCTCCTTAGCGGGAATCACAGATACGCAGTATTTT
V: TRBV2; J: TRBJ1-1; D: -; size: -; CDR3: CASSAYRDRTEAFF; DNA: TGTGCCAGCAGTGCTTACAGGGATCGGACTGAAGCTTTCTTT
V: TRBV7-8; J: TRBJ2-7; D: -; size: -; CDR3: CASGGREQYF; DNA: TGTGCCAGCGGGGGGCGCGAGCAGTACTTC
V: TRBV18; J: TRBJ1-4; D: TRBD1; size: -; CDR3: CASSAGQANEKLFF; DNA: TGTGCCAGCTCAGCCGGACAGGCTAATGAAAAACTGTTTTTT
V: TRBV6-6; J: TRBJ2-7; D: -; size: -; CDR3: CASSYWGSGGDEQYF; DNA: TGTGCCAGCAGTTACTGGGGGTCGGGTGGGGACGAGCAGTACTTC
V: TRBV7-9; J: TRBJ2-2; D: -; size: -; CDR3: CASRKTDSTGELFF; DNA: TGTGCCAGCAGAAAGACAGATTCGACCGGGGAGCTGTTTTTT
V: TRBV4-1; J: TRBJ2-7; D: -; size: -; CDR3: CASSQALGVRYEQYF; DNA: TGCGCCAGCAGCCAGGCCCTAGGGGTCCGCTACGAGCAGTACTTC
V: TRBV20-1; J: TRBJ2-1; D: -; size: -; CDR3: CSARTGDEQFF; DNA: TGCAGTGCCAGGACTGGGGATGAGCAGTTCTTC
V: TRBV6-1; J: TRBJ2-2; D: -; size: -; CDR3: CASTRAQGYTGELFF; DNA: TGTGCCAGCACCCGGGCCCAAGGTTACACCGGGGAGCTGTTTTTT
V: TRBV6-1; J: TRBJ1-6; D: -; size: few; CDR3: CASSEGAVNSPLHF; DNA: TGTGCCAGCAGTGAAGGGGCTGTTAATTCACCCCTCCACTTT
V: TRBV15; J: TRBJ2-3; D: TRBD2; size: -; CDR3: CATSSRWAGDPTDTQYF; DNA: TGTGCCACCAGCTCCCGTTGGGCGGGGGACCCCACAGATACGCAGTATTTT
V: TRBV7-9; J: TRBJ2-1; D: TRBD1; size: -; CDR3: CASSSIRRQGIVHEQFF; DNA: TGTGCCAGCAGCTCTATACGACGACAGGGTATTGTCCATGAGCAGTTCTTC